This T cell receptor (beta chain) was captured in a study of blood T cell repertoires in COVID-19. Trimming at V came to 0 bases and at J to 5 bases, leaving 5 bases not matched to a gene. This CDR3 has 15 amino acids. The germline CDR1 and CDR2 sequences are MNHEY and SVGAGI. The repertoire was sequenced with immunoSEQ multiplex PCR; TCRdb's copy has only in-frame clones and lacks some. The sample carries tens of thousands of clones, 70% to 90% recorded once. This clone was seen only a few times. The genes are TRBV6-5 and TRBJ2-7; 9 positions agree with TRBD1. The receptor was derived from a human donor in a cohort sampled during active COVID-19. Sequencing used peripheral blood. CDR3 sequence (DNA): TGTGCCAGCAGTTACTCTTGGGGACAGGGAAACGAGCAGTACTTC. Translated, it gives CASSYSWGQGNEQYF.